These T cell receptor beta chains were read from a single sample in a study of CD8 T cells in Susac syndrome. Each CDR3 protein gets one entry after TCRdb re-called the immunoSEQ multiplex PCR reads with MiXCR. Of roughly 190,000 distinct CDR3 sequences in the sample, over 85% were seen once. The material sequenced was CD4+ T cells from PBMCs. These receptors originate from a human donor in good health. Both conserved end residues are part of each CDR3. D genes are given only for firm matches.

cdr3_nt	cdr3_aa	v_call	j_call	d_call
TGTGCCAGCAGGAAGGCCTACGAGCAGTACTTC	CASRKAYEQYF	TRBV6-2/TRBV6-3	TRBJ2-7	-
TGCAGTGCGTCCGACAGGGGAGGCGAGCAGTACTTC	CSASDRGGEQYF	TRBV20-1	TRBJ2-7	TRBD1
TGTGCCAGCAGTTCCGTAGGAGCCAAAAACATTCAGTACTTC	CASSSVGAKNIQYF	TRBV6-2/TRBV6-3	TRBJ2-4	-
TGCAGTGCTACAGGGCGTCCTCTATCGTATGGCTACACCTTC	CSATGRPLSYGYTF	TRBV20-1	TRBJ1-2	-
TGTGCCAGCAGTTACTCGGCTGTTCAGTCCTCCTACAATGAGCAGTTCTTC	CASSYSAVQSSYNEQFF	TRBV6-5	TRBJ2-1	-
TGCGCCAGCAGAGACTCTCGGATAGCGAACACCGGGGAGCTGTTTTTT	CASRDSRIANTGELFF	TRBV5-1	TRBJ2-2	-
TGCGCCAGCAGCTTGGAGGCAGGGGGCCGAGAGACCCAGTACTTC	CASSLEAGGRETQYF	TRBV5-1	TRBJ2-5	TRBD1
TGTGCCAGCAGTGACACTAGCGGGAGGAACAATGAGCAGTTCTTC	CASSDTSGRNNEQFF	TRBV2	TRBJ2-1	TRBD2
TGTGCCAGCCTACTAAGGGATACGCAGTATTTT	CASLLRDTQYF	TRBV2	TRBJ2-3	-
TGTGCCAGCTCACCTCAACGGGACACCGGGGAGCTGTTTTTT	CASSPQRDTGELFF	TRBV18	TRBJ2-2	-
TGCGCCAGCAGCTTGAGTCCAAGCTCCTACGAGCAGTACTTC	CASSLSPSSYEQYF	TRBV5-1	TRBJ2-7	-
TGTGCCAGCAGTTACTCTGGGCAGCTCGGGGAGACCCAGTACTTC	CASSYSGQLGETQYF	TRBV6-6	TRBJ2-5	-
TGCGCCAGCAGCCGAGTAAGGGGACAGGGGGCAGATACGCAGTATTTT	CASSRVRGQGADTQYF	TRBV4-3	TRBJ2-3	TRBD1
TGCGCCAGCAGTCAAAAGGACTGTCCCAGTAGCAATCAGCCCCAGCATTTT	CASSQKDCPSSNQPQHF	TRBV23-1	TRBJ1-5	-
TGTGCCAGCAGTCCTGACAGGATTACCTACGAGCAGTACTTC	CASSPDRITYEQYF	TRBV27	TRBJ2-7	-